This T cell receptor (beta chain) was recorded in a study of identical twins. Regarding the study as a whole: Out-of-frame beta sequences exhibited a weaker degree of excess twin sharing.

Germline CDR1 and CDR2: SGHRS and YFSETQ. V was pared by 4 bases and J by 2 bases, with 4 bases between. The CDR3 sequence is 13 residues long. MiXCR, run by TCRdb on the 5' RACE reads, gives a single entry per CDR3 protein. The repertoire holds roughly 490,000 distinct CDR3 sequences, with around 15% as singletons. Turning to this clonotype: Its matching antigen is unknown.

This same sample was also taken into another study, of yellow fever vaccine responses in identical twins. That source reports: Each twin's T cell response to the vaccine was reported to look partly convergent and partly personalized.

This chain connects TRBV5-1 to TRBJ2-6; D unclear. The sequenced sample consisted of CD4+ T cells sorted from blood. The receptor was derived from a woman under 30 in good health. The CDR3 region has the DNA TGCGCCAGCAGCAAACCTGGGGCCAACGTCCTGACTTTC. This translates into CASSKPGANVLTF.